This is a list of T cell receptor beta chains from one sample in a study of blood T cell repertoires in COVID-19. Data came from immunoSEQ multiplex PCR; TCRdb stores just in-frame clones and leaves some out. The sample carries about 180,000 clones, about 86% recorded once. The sequenced sample was peripheral blood. These receptor sequences come from a man aged 45-65 years with active or convalescent COVID-19. CDR3s include the opening cysteine and the closing phenylalanine or tryptophan. The D gene is left open where the match is weak.

CDR3 protein	CDR3 DNA	V gene	J gene	D gene
CASRWDYGANVLTF	TGTGCCAGCAGATGGGACTACGGGGCCAACGTCCTGACTTTC	TRBV6-6	TRBJ2-6	TRBD2
CASSLAGELQPQHF	TGTGCCAGCAGCTTGGCAGGGGAACTCCAGCCCCAGCATTTT	TRBV7-9	TRBJ1-5	-
CASSLGTEFTLHF	TGTGCCAGCAGCTTGGGGACTGAATTCACCCTCCACTTT	TRBV5-6	TRBJ1-6	-
CASSVALSQETQYF	TGTGCCAGCAGCGTAGCACTGAGCCAAGAGACCCAGTACTTC	TRBV9	TRBJ2-5	-
CASSIRGNEQFF	TGTGCCAGCAGCATCAGGGGCAATGAGCAGTTCTTC	TRBV11-2	TRBJ2-1	-
CATSRDTSSGDTQYF	TGTGCCACCAGCAGAGATACTAGCTCAGGCGATACGCAGTATTTT	TRBV15	TRBJ2-3	-
CARGQGTSGGYEQYF	TGTGCCAGGGGCCAAGGGACTAGCGGGGGCTACGAGCAGTACTTC	TRBV27	TRBJ2-7	TRBD2
CATSRVTSSGGSYNEQFF	TGTGCCACCAGCAGAGTGACTAGCTCGGGTGGATCCTACAATGAGCAGTTCTTC	TRBV15	TRBJ2-1	TRBD2
CASSPFSSASTYEQYF	TGTGCCAGCAGCCCCTTTTCTAGCGCTTCGACCTACGAGCAGTACTTC	TRBV9	TRBJ2-7	-
CASSSPGQGISPLHF	TGCGCCAGCAGCTCTCCGGGACAGGGAATTTCACCCCTCCACTTT	TRBV5-1	TRBJ1-6	TRBD1